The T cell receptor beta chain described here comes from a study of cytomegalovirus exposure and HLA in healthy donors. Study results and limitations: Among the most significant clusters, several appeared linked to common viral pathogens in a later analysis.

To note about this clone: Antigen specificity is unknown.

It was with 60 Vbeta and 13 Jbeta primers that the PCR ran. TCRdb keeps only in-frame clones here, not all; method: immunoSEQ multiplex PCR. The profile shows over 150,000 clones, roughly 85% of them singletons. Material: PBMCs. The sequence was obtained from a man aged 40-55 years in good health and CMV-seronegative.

Here the CDR3 reads CASSSIGLAGGRSSYEQYF. In DNA, the CDR3 is TGTGCCAGCAGTTCGATTGGACTAGCGGGAGGACGTTCCTCCTACGAGCAGTACTTC. The chain has TRBV27 and TRBJ2-7; 14 bases line up with TRBD2. The germline V gene has CDR1 MNHEY and CDR2 SMNVEV (reference sequence). V shed 4 bases, J shed 0 bases, and the junction held 11 bases outside the gene matches. This CDR3 comprises 19 residues.